The clone carrying this TCR beta chain appeared once. The data belong to a study of T cell responses to AZD1222 COVID-19 vaccine. Germline lookup yields CDR1 MGHDK and CDR2 SYGVNS. V dropped 5 bases and J dropped 2 bases, with 9 bases sitting between them. The length of the CDR3 is 13 residues. Data came from immunoSEQ multiplex PCR; TCRdb stores just in-frame clones and leaves some out. Of more than 85,000 clones detected, roughly 90% appear once; the ten largest clones hold around 2.3%. The receptor's source is an adult in good health. The chain employs TRBV25-1 and TRBJ1-2; a weak D match, TRBD1 (5 bases). This specimen consisted of peripheral blood, obtained on day 0 of AZD1222 vaccination. Here the CDR3 reads CASSPGGNYGYTF. The CDR3 bases are TGTGCCAGCAGTCCTGGGGGGAACTATGGCTACACCTTC.